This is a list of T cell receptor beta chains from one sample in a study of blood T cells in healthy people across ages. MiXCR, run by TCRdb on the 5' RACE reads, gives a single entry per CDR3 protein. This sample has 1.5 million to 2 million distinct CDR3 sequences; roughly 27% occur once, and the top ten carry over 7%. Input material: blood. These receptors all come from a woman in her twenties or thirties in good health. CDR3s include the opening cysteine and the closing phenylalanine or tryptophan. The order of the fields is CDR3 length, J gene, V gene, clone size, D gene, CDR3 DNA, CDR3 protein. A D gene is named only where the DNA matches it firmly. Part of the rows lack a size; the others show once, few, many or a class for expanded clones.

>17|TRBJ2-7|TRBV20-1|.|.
TGCAGTGCTAGAGAAGCCGGACTGGGGAGGCCGATCGGCGAGCAGTACTTC
CSAREAGLGRPIGEQYF
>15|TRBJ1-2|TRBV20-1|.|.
TGCAGTGCTAGAGATATACAGGCACTTAACTATGGCTACACCTTC
CSARDIQALNYGYTF
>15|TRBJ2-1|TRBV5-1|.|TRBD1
TGCGCCAGCAGCTTGGTGACAGGGGTCCGCAATGAGCAGTTCTTC
CASSLVTGVRNEQFF
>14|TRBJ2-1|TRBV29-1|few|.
TGCAGCGCCGTCCTTCGGGCCCTATACAATGAGCAGTTCTTC
CSAVLRALYNEQFF
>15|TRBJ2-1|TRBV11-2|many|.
TGTGCCAGCAGCTTAGCCAGGGGCAGGTACAATGAGCAGTTCTTC
CASSLARGRYNEQFF
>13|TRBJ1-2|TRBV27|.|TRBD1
TGTGCCAGCAGGGAGACAGGGAATCATGGCTACACCTTC
CASRETGNHGYTF
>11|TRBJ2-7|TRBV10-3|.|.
TGTGCCATCGGCAGCAGGGACGAGCAGTACTTC
CAIGSRDEQYF
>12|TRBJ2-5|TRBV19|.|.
TGTGCCAGTGGAAATACAGGGCGGGAGCAGTACTTC
CASGNTGREQYF
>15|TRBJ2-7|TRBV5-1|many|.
TGCGCCAGCAGCCCGAGCGGAGAAACGGTAAACGAGCAGTACTTC
CASSPSGETVNEQYF
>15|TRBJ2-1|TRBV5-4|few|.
TGTGCCAGCAGCACGGACCCAGGCTCCTACAATGAGCAGTTCTTC
CASSTDPGSYNEQFF
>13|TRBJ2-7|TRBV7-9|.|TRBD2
TGTGCCAGCAGTTTTATGGGGGGGGACGAGCAGTACTTC
CASSFMGGDEQYF
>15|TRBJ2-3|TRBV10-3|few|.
TGTGCCATCAGTGAGTCGACCCAGGGCACAGATACGCAGTATTTT
CAISESTQGTDTQYF
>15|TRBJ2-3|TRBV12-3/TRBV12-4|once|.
TGTGCCAGCAGTTTACGGCAGGTGCCCACAGATACGCAGTATTTT
CASSLRQVPTDTQYF
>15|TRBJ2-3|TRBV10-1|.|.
TGCGCCGGCAGTGAGTCGACCCTAAGCACAGATACGCAGTATTTT
CAGSESTLSTDTQYF
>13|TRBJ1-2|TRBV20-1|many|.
TGCAGTGCTAGAGAGGACAGAAACTATGGCTACACCTTC
CSAREDRNYGYTF
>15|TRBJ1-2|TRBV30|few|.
TGTGCCTGGAGTGTATTACCCTGGGAGTCCTATGGCTACACCTTC
CAWSVLPWESYGYTF
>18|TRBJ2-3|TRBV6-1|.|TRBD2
TGTGCCAGCAGTCCCCCTTCGGGGGAGGGATCTAGCACAGATACGCAGTATTTT
CASSPPSGEGSSTDTQYF
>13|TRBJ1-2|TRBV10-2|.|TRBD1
TGCGCCATTGGGACAGCTCCTAACTATGGCTACACCTTC
CAIGTAPNYGYTF
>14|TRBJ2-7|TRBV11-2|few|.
TGTGCCAGCAGCTTCAATTACGCTAACTACGAGCAGTACTTC
CASSFNYANYEQYF
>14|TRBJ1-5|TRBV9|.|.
TGTGCCAGCAGCGTTGGGGGTTATGAACAGCCCCAGCATTTT
CASSVGGYEQPQHF
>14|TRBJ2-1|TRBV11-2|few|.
TGTGCCAGCACCCCAGGTCCGGGGTACAATGAGCAGTTCTTC
CASTPGPGYNEQFF
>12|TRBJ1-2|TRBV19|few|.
TGTGCCAGTAGTGCCGACCAGTATGGCTACACCTTC
CASSADQYGYTF
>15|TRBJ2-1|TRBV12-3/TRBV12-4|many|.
TGTGCCAGCAACCCCGCCCCGGGAGAGAGGAATGAGCAGTTCTTC
CASNPAPGERNEQFF
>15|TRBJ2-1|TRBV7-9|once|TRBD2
TGTGCCAGCAGCTTGGGCTGGCTAGCGGGCGACGAGCAGTTCTTC
CASSLGWLAGDEQFF
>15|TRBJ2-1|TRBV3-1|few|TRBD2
TGTGCCAGCAGCCAAGAACCAGCGGGGTACAATGAGCAGTTCTTC
CASSQEPAGYNEQFF
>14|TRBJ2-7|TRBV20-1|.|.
TGCAGTGCTGGCTCCGGGGGTTGGACCTACGAGCAGTACTTC
CSAGSGGWTYEQYF
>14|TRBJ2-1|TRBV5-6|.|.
TGTGCCAGCAGCTTTGGACCAGGTCACAATGAGCAGTTCTTC
CASSFGPGHNEQFF
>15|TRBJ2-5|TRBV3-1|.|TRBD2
TGTGCCAGCAGCCAAGGTTCCGGGACTACAGAGGCCCAGTACTTC
CASSQGSGTTEAQYF